Shown below are 14 T cell receptor beta chains from a single sample sequenced in a study of blood T cells in healthy people across ages. The authors ran a second PCR of roughly 6 to 11 cycles using a sample-barcoded 5' primer and a J-beta primer mix. TCRdb re-analysed the 5' RACE reads in MiXCR, keeping a single row per CDR3 protein. The sample has some 730,000 distinct CDR3 sequences; 22% are singletons. The sample consisted of blood. The source is a man in his 70s in good health.

J is TRBJ2-5 and V is TRBV18, with D perhaps being TRBD1 or TRBD2 (5 bases each). The J call may be incorrect, as the DNA end agrees better with TRBJ2-1. The CDR3 runs 16 residues. Germline loops: CDR1 KGHSH, CDR2 LQKENI. For the CDR3, the DNA is TGTGCCAGCTCACCACCCGGGGCAGAGTTATACAATGAGCAGTTCTTC. Encoded protein: CASSPPGAELYNEQFF.

About this clonotype itself: A much larger clone differs from this one at a single base, so this may be a read error. V usage is TRBV5-1 and J usage is TRBJ2-7, with D perhaps matching TRBD1 (6 bases). V shed 0 bases and J shed 2 bases, with 15 bases lying between them. Germline CDR1 reads SGHRS; CDR2 reads YFSETQ. The CDR3 spans 16 residues. This CDR3 is CASSLGDKKSPYEQYF. For the CDR3, the DNA is TGCGCCAGCAGCTTGGGGGACAAGAAGAGCCCCTACGAGCAGTACTTC.

This chain links TRBV2 with TRBJ1-6, with D unclear. Trimming pared 4 bases from V and 4 bases from J, leaving 11 bases between. Germline V gene lookup returns CDR1 SNHLY and CDR2 FYNNEI. The CDR3 spans 15 residues. CDR3 amino acids: CASSGGAIYNSPLHF. CDR3 bases: TGTGCCAGCAGTGGAGGAGCTATTTATAATTCACCCCTCCACTTT.

In regard to this clonotype: With a much larger clone just one base away, this may be a read error. The V call is TRBV9, the J call TRBJ2-3; D is tentatively TRBD1 or TRBD2 (5 bases each). V was trimmed by 4 bases and J by 8 bases, leaving 20 bases between them. The CDR3 is 15 residues long. The V gene's germline CDR1 is SGDLS and CDR2 YYNGEE. CDR3 coding DNA: TGTGCCAGCAGCCCTCGGACTGGGGCCATAGGTACGCAGTATTTT. Protein: CASSPRTGAIGTQYF.

This chain joins TRBV20-1 and TRBJ1-2, with TRBD1 as a possible D gene (5 bases). Germline CDR1 DFQATT, CDR2 SNEGSKA (reference sequence). This CDR3 spans 13 amino acids. V was clipped by 2 bases and J by 3 bases, with 10 bases between them. CDR3 protein: CSARTARDYGYTF. CDR3 in DNA: TGCAGTGCTAGAACCGCCAGGGACTATGGCTACACCTTC.

This clonotype was seen a single time. A much more abundant neighbour one base away suggests this may be a read error. This chain joins TRBV11-3 and TRBJ2-3, with D possibly TRBD1 on 6 matching bases. This CDR3 is built from 15 residues. CDR1 and CDR2 from the germline V gene are SGHNT and YENEEA. The CDR3 DNA follows: TGTGCCAGCAACTTAGATAACAGGGACACAGATACGCAGTATTTT. This sequence encodes CASNLDNRDTDTQYF.

The chain couples TRBV4-2 to TRBJ1-2; maybe TRBD1 (5 bases). This CDR3 comprises 15 residues. The V end was cut by 4 bases, the J end by 8 bases, with 20 bases between. Germline lookup yields CDR1 LGHNA and CDR2 YNFKEQ. The CDR3 sequence: CASSLKGYGDGGYTF. CDR3 bases: TGTGCCAGCAGCCTTAAGGGGTACGGGGATGGAGGCTACACCTTC.

This clonotype was seen a handful of times. J is TRBJ1-2 and V is TRBV12-3 or TRBV12-4; D perhaps matches TRBD1 (6 bases). V was pared by 8 bases and J by 4 bases, with 14 bases between. There are 13 residues in the CDR3. The CDR3 DNA reads TGTGCCAGCCGGATTTCAGGGGTCTATGGCTACACCTTC. Translated: CASRISGVYGYTF.

V gene TRBV30 combines with J gene TRBJ2-1, with a weak D call TRBD1 (7 bases). Germline V gene sequence: CDR1 GTSNPN, CDR2 SVGIG (reference sequence). Trimming stripped 1 base from V and 5 bases from J, with 12 bases between. The CDR3 is 14 residues long. CDR3 coding DNA: TGTGCCTGGAGTGCGGCAGGGGGGCACAATGAGCAGTTCTTC. Its translation: CAWSAAGGHNEQFF.

In its sample, this clonotype was seen a few times. The chain joins TRBV12-3 or TRBV12-4 to TRBJ2-5; possibly TRBD2 for D (6 bases). V gave up 3 bases and J gave up 1 base, with 15 bases separating them. The CDR3 contains 16 residues. The CDR3 DNA follows: TGTGCCAGCAGTTTGAGGCTAGCGAACTCCCAAGAGACCCAGTACTTC. Protein: CASSLRLANSQETQYF.

This sequence joins TRBV20-1 and TRBJ1-1; D might be TRBD1 (6 bases). The CDR3 spans 13 residues. V lost 2 bases, J lost 5 bases, and 12 bases lay in between. Looked up from germline, CDR1 is DFQATT and CDR2 is SNEGSKA (reference sequence). CDR3 in DNA: TGCAGTGCTAGATGGGGGGGCCGTACTGAAGCTTTCTTT. Its translation: CSARWGGRTEAFF.

The J gene is TRBJ1-5, the V gene TRBV7-2; D unclear. V was cut by 2 bases and J by 7 bases, with 9 bases left in between. Germline CDR1 is SGHTA and CDR2 is FQGNSA. CDR3 length equals 13 residues. The CDR3 reads CASSLRTEQPQHF. The DNA of the CDR3 is TGTGCCAGCAGCTTAAGGACGGAACAGCCCCAGCATTTT.

The genes are TRBV6-2 or TRBV6-3 and TRBJ1-1; no clear D gene. Per germline, CDR1 MNHEY and CDR2 SVGEGT. The CDR3 totals 13 residues. The V and J ends lost 9 bases and 2 bases respectively, with 13 bases between them. CDR3 region: CASQRPVNTEAFF. The CDR3 nucleotides are TGTGCCAGTCAACGTCCGGTTAACACTGAAGCTTTCTTT.

J is TRBJ2-6 and V is TRBV4-3; D perhaps matches TRBD1 (6 bases). Trimming removed 0 bases at V and 0 bases at J, with 12 bases between. This CDR3 has 18 amino acids. The germline CDR1 and CDR2 sequences are LGHNA and YSLEER. CDR3 amino acids: CASSQDKGTNSGANVLTF. The CDR3 coding sequence is TGCGCCAGCAGCCAAGATAAGGGGACAAACTCTGGGGCCAACGTCCTGACTTTC.